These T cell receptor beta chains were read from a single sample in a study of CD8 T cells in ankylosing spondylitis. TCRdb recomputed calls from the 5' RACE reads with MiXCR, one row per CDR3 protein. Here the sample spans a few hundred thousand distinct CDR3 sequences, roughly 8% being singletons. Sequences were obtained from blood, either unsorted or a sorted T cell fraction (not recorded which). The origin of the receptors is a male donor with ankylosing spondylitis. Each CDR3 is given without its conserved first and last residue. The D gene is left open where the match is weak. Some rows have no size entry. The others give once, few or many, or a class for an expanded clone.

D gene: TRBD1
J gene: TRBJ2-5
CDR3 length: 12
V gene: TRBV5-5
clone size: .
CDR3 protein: ASSSLTGRETQY

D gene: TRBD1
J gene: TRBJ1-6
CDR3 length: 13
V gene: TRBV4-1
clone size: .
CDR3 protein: ASSQPSTGWSPLH

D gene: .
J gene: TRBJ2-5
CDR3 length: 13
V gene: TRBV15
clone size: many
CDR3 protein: ATSRGLGYQETQY

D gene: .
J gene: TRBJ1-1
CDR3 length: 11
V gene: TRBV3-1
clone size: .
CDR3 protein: ASSQDAATEAF

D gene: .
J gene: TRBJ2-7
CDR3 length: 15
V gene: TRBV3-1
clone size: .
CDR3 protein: ASSQWAMQDYSYEQY

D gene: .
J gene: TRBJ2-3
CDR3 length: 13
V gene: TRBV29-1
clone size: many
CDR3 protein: SVEEGGEGTDTQY

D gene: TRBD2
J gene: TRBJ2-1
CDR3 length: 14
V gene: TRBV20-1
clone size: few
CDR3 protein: SAKGTSGSSYNEQF

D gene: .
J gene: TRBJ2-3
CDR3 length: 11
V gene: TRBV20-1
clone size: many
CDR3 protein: SASDRTEGAQY

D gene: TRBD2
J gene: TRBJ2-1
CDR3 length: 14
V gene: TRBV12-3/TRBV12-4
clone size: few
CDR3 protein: ASSLALTSGKPEQF

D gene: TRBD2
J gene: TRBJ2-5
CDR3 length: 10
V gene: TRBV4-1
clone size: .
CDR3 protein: ASRGEGRTQY

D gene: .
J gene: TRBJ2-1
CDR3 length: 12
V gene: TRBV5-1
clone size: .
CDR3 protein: ASNGITANNEQF

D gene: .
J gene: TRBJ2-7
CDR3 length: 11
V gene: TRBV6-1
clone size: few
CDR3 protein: ASSDGPPYEQY

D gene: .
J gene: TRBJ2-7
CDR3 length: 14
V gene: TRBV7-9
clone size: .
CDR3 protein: ASSPPQSGLRNEQY

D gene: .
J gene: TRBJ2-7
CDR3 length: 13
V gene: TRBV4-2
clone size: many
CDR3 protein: ASSQPGSNSYEQY

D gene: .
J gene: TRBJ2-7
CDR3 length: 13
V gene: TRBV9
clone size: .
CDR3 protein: ASSPPVAEPYEQY

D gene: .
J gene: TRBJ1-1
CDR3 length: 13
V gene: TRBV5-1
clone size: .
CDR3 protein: ASSLTGSWNTEAF

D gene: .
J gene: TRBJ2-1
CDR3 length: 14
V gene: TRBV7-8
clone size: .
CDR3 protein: ASSPDTGNPYNEQF

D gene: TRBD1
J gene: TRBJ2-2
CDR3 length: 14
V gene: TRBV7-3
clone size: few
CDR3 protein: ASSSQTGSNTGELF

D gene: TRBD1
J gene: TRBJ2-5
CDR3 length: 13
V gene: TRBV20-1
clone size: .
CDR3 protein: SARDRDRGQETQY

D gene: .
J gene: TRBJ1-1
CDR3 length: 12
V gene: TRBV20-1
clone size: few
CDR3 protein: SARVQGSNTEAF

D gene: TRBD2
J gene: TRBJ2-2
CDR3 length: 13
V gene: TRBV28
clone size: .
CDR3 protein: ASSLDGRAGGELF

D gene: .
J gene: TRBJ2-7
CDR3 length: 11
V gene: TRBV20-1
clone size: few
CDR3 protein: SARGEPIGEQY

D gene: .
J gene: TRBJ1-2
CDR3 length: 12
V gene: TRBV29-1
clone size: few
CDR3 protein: SVGVVGRFYGYT

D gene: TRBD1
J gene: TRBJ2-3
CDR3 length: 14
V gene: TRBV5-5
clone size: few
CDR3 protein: ASSNYRDRETDTQY

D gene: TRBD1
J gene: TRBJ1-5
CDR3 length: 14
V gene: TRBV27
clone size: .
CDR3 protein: ASSSLGRGYAQPQH

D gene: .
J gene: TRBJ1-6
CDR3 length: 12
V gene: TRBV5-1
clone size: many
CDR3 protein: ASSSGERESPLH

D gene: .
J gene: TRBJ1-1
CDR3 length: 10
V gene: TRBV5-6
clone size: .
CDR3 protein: ASTRGPGDAF

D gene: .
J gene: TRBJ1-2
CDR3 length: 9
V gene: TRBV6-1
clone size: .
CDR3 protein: ASSERILYT

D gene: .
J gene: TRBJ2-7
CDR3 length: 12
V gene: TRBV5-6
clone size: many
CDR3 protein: ASSLVGRFYEQY

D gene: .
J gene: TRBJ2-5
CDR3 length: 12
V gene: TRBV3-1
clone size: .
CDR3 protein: ASSQDLPQRDQY

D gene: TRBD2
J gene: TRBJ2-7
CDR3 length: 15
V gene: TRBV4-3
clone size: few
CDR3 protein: ASSQDLQASGSYEQY

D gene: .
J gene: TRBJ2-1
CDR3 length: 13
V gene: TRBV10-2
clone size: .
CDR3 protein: ASSSLGTSYNEQF

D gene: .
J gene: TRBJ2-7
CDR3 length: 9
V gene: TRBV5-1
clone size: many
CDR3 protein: ASSFGDEQY

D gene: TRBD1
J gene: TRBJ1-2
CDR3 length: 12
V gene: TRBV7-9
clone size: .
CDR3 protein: ASSPDRTNYGYT

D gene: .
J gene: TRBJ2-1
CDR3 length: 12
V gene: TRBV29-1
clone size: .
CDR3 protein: SGESGDAYNEQF

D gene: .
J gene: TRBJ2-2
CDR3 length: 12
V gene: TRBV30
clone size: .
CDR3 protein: AWPSGGTTGELF

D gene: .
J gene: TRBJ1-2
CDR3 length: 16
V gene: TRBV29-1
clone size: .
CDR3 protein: SVVVTPGPTGDGYGYT

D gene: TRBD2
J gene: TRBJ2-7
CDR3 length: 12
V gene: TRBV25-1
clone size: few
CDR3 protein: ASIEPSGRAEQY

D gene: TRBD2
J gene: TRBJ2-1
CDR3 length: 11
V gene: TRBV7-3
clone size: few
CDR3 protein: ASAGDLLNEQF

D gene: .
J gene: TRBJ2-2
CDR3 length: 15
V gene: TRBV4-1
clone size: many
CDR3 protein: ASSQEAGGTNTGELF

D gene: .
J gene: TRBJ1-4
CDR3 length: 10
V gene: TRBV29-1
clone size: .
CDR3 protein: SVEDGEEKLF

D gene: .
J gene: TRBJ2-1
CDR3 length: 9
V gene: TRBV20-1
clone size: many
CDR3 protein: SASRYNEQF

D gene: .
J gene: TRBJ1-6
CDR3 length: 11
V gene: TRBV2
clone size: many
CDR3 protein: ASSDSPPRPLH

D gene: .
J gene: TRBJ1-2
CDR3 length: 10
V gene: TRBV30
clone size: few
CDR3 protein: AWNKGVGGYT

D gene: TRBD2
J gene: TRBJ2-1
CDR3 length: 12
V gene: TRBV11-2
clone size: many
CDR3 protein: ASSLAGRYNEQF

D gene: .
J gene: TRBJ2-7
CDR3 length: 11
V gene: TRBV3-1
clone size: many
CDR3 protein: ASSQWSSYEQY

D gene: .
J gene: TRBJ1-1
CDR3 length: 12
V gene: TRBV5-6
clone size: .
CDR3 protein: ASSLDRVLGEAF

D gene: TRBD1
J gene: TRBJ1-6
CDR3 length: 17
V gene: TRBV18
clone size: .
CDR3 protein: ASSPTGQGFATYNSPLH

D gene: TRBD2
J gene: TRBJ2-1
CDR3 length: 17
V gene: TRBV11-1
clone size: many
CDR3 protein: ASSLWTSGRAIKFNEQF

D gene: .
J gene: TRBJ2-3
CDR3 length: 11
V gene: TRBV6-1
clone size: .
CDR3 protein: ATRLGGTDTQY